The clone carrying this T cell receptor (beta chain) has ten or more counts. Its cognate antigen is unknown. The V end was cut by 2 bases, the J end by 8 bases, with 12 bases between. Germline lookup yields CDR1 MNHEY and CDR2 SMNVEV (reference sequence). The CDR3 loop spans 13 amino acids. Enrolled ophthalmopathy patients presented with a Clinical Activity Score of at least 3, a NOSPECS grade of at least 4, and disease duration under 3 months. Reasons for excluding patients were uncontrolled infection, other autoimmune disease, pregnancy or lactation. Diagnoses were made from clinical symptoms, serum measures (thyroxine and TRAb), thyroid ultrasound and orbital computed tomography. This sample is drawn from a study of T cells in Graves' hyperthyroidism and ophthalmopathy. Notes on the study in general: Blood also held most thyroid clonotypes expanded beyond 0.001.

It was RNA transcripts that yielded the amplified TCR beta CDR3 regions. First-round RT-PCR targeting the TCR CDR3 was performed with the HTBI primer set. In TCRdb, the multiplex PCR reads were re-called with MiXCR into one record per CDR3 protein. The sample carries more than 500,000 distinct CDR3 sequences, about 14% recorded once. The rearrangement uses TRBV27 and TRBJ1-2; no reliable D call. The TCR sequence derives from a middle-aged woman with Graves' ophthalmopathy. The sample taken for sequencing was blood. CDR3 coding DNA: TGTGCCAGCAGTTTAGACGGCTTTGGGGGCTACACCTTC. The encoded protein is CASSLDGFGGYTF.